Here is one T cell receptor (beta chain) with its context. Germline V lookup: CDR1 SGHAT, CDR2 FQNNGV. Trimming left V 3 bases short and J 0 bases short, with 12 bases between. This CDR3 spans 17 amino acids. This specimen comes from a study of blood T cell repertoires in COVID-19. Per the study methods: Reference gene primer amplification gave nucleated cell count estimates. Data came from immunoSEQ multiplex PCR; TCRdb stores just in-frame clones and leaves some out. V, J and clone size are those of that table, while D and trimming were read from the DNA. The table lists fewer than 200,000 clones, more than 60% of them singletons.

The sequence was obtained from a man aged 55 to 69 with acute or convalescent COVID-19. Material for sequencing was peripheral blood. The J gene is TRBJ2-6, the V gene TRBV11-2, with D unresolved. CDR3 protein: CASSFYGGRSGANVLTF. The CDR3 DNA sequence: TGTGCCAGCAGCTTTTATGGTGGCCGCTCTGGGGCCAACGTCCTGACTTTC. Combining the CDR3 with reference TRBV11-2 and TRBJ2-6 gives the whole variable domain EAGVAQSPRYKIIEKRQSVAFWCNPISGHATLYWYQQILGQGPKLLIQFQNNGVVDDSQLPKDRFSAERLKGVDSTLKIQPAKLEDSAVYLCASSFYGGRSGANVLTFGAGSRLTVL.